This TCR beta chain comes out of a study of naive and memory T cell subsets. Both TRBC1 and TRBC2 were covered by a beta constant-region primer of two equimolar oligonucleotides. Nested alpha and beta constant-region primers with the SP2 primer drove four PCR rounds on ligated cDNA. Ligation attached a single-stranded oligonucleotide with a 12-nucleotide UMI and the SP2 primer to the cDNA 3' end. TCRdb re-called the UMI-ligation and nested PCR reads through MiXCR, storing one row per CDR3 protein. The table shows about 160,000 distinct CDR3 sequences, with under 25% occurring only once. Four subsets defined by CD45RA and CD27 were sorted after CD3, CD4, CD8 and live/dead staining. Regarding the study as a whole: Each distinct alpha or beta sequence counts as one clonotype. Over 85% of naive TCR sequences appeared only once after error correction, unlike memory subsets. A few larger clonotypes appeared in naive repertoires, especially CD8, possibly memory cells re-expressing CD45RA.

The CDR3 totals 15 residues. The V gene's germline CDR1 is ENHRY and CDR2 SYGVKD. V was pared by 7 bases and J by 6 bases, with 9 bases of the junction left unmatched. Concerning this clonotype itself: The antigen remains unidentified.

The clonotype originates from a human donor in good health. J is TRBJ2-1 and V is TRBV10-3; TRBD2 matches 10 bases. Material: naive CD4+ T cells from blood. Written as DNA, the CDR3 is TGTGCCATCACCCCTAGCGGGAGTGTGTCCAATGAGCAGTTCTTC. Protein sequence: CAITPSGSVSNEQFF.